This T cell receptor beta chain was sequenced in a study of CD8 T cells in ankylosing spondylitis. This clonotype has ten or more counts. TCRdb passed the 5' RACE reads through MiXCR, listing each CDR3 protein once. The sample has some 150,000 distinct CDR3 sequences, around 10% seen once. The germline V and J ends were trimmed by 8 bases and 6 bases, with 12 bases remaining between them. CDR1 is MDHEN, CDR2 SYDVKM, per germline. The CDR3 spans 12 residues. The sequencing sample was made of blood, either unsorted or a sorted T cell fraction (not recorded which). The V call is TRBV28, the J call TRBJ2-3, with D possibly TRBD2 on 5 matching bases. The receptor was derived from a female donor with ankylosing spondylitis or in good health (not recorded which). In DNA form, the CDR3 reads TGTGCCAGCCTCCAGCCGGGGGATACGCAGTATTTT. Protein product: CASLQPGDTQYF.